Each of the 30 T cell receptor beta chains below was sequenced from the same sample in a study of cytomegalovirus exposure and HLA in healthy donors. The PCR employed 60 Vbeta primers together with 13 Jbeta primers. The method was immunoSEQ multiplex PCR; TCRdb's version includes in-frame clones alone and lacks a portion of them. The sample gives 150,000 to 200,000 clones, 75% to 80% of which show up once; over 13% is in the top ten. Sequencing input: PBMCs. Source of these receptors: a man aged 45-65 years in good health and CMV-seropositive.

The chain carries TRBV14 and TRBJ1-3; D is uncertain. V shed 1 base and J shed 0 bases, with 10 bases lying between them. Per the germline V gene, CDR1 is SGHDN and CDR2 is FVKESK. The CDR3 extends over 16 amino acids. The CDR3 protein is CASSQVVEHSGNTIYF. The CDR3 DNA reads as TGTGCCAGCAGCCAAGTGGTTGAACACTCTGGAAACACCATATATTTT.

This chain uses TRBV28 with TRBJ2-5, with D unclear. CDR3 length equals 15 residues. Trimming took off 2 bases at V and 1 base at J, with 11 bases between the two ends. Germline loops: CDR1 MDHEN, CDR2 SYDVKM. The CDR3 DNA reads TGTGCCAGCAGTTTAAAGGTCAGGCTCCAAGAGACCCAGTACTTC. This encodes CASSLKVRLQETQYF.

The CDR3: CASRVGTAYEQYV. The CDR3 bases are TGTGCCAGCAGGGTCGGGACAGCCTACGAGCAGTACGTC. The rearrangement joins TRBV6-1 to TRBJ2-7, with 7 nucleotides matching TRBD1. Per the germline V gene, CDR1 is MNHNS and CDR2 is SASEGT. Trimming at V came to 6 bases and at J to 2 bases, leaving 4 bases not matched to a gene. The CDR3 sequence is 13 residues long.

In this sample, this clone turned up a few times. The chain employs TRBV11-2 and TRBJ2-5; D possibly corresponds to TRBD1 (6 bases). Germline V gene data show CDR1 as SGHAT and CDR2 as FQNNGV. The CDR3 extends over 12 amino acids. Trimming left V 7 bases short and J 5 bases short, with 11 bases between. The CDR3 protein is CASNGRGETQYF. CDR3 sequence (DNA): TGTGCCAGCAACGGAAGGGGGGAGACCCAGTACTTC.

The chain has TRBV28 and TRBJ1-5; D is perhaps TRBD1 (5 bases). V dropped 3 bases and J dropped 0 bases, with 21 bases sitting between them. This CDR3 is built from 19 residues. Germline values: CDR1 MDHEN, CDR2 SYDVKM. DNA for the CDR3: TGTGCCAGCAGTTTTAATCGGGGGTTGGCCCTTTATAGCAATCAGCCCCAGCATTTT. It is translated as CASSFNRGLALYSNQPQHF.

The V gene is TRBV6-1, the J gene TRBJ1-5; D remains ambiguous. This CDR3 region has 16 residues. The germline V gene encodes CDR1 MNHNS and CDR2 SASEGT. V lost 2 bases and J lost 3, with 14 bases in between. The CDR3 region has the DNA TGTGCCAGCAGTGAAAGCGTTTTGGTCCTCAATCAGCCCCAGCATTTT. This sequence encodes CASSESVLVLNQPQHF.

The chain combines TRBV28 with TRBJ1-4; 8 positions agree with TRBD1. The CDR3 contains 15 residues. Germline V gives CDR1 MDHEN, CDR2 SYDVKM. The junction had 5 bases not matched to a gene; V was cut back by 4 bases and J by 4 bases. The CDR3 nucleotides are TGTGCCAGCAGTTCCCGACAGGGGTATAATGAAAAACTGTTTTTT. Protein sequence: CASSSRQGYNEKLFF.

CDR3 coding DNA: TGTGCCAGCAGTGAATTTCTCCCTAATGAAAAACTGTTTTTT. Protein product: CASSEFLPNEKLFF. The rearrangement uses TRBV6-1 and TRBJ1-4; D unclear. V lost 2 bases to trimming and J lost 3 bases, with 7 bases between them. Germline assignment: CDR1 MNHNS and CDR2 SASEGT. This CDR3 region has 14 residues.

This sequence joins TRBV5-6 and TRBJ1-4; 7 nucleotides line up with TRBD1. CDR1 is SGHDT, CDR2 YYEEEE, per germline. There are 17 residues in the CDR3. With V trimmed by 3 bases and J by 0 bases, 8 bases remained unmatched. This CDR3 is CASSSLQGVATNEKLFF. As DNA, the CDR3 is TGTGCCAGCAGCTCCCTCCAGGGGGTTGCAACTAATGAAAAACTGTTTTTT.

This clone occurred a few times. The rearrangement joins TRBV12-5 to TRBJ2-3; TRBD2 agrees at 9 bases. CDR1 and CDR2 from the germline V gene are LGHNT and FRNRAP. This CDR3 has 18 residues. After removal of 1 base from V and 2 bases from J, the junction contained 10 bases not matched to a gene. The CDR3 loop is CASGLGGDSGGYTDTQYF. CDR3 DNA: TGTGCTAGTGGTTTGGGTGGGGATAGCGGGGGTTACACAGATACGCAGTATTTT.

The chain joins TRBV6-5 to TRBJ1-1; weak D call: TRBD1 (6 bases). Germline V gives CDR1 MNHEY, CDR2 SVGAGI. CDR3 length: 14 residues. The ends were cut back, 2 bases at V and 4 bases at J, with 11 bases in the middle. CDR3 nucleotides: TGTGCCAGCAGTTACAGACAGGAATCCACTGAAGCTTTCTTT. This codes for CASSYRQESTEAFF.

The rearrangement joins TRBV13 to TRBJ2-1, with 16 nucleotides matching TRBD2. Unmatched junction bases numbered 6, after V lost 5 bases and J lost 2 bases. Germline V CDR1 and CDR2: PRHDT, FYEKMQ (reference sequence). This CDR3 spans 18 amino acids. DNA for the CDR3: TGTGCCAGCAGCACGGGACTAGCGGGGGGGCCTGCCTACAATGAGCAGTTCTTC. This encodes CASSTGLAGGPAYNEQFF.

This clone was detected only once. The chain combines TRBV11-2 with TRBJ2-2; 7 bases line up with TRBD2. The germline V gene has CDR1 SGHAT and CDR2 FQNNGV. The length of the CDR3 is 13 residues. Losses at the gene ends were 5 bases for V and 6 bases for J; bases not matched to a gene: 3. The CDR3 bases are TGTGCCAGCAGCCGGACTAGTTCCGGGGAGCTGTTTTTT. Translated: CASSRTSSGELFF.

Only a few counts were recorded for this clone. V is TRBV27 and J is TRBJ1-5; D is perhaps TRBD1 (6 bases). The CDR3 runs 13 residues. The germline V gene encodes CDR1 MNHEY and CDR2 SMNVEV (reference sequence). V lost 6 bases, J lost 7 bases, and 13 bases lay in between. The CDR3 is CASRGGGGQPQHF. Written as DNA, the CDR3 is TGTGCCAGCAGAGGGGGAGGGGGACAGCCCCAGCATTTT.

This clone occurred once. The rearrangement links TRBV7-6 to TRBJ2-1; TRBD2 aligns across 11 bases. After removal of 1 base from V and 9 bases from J, the junction contained 5 bases not matched to a gene. The CDR3 is 15 amino acids. Germline V gene lookup returns CDR1 SGHVS and CDR2 FNYEAQ. The CDR3 DNA reads TGTGCCAGCAGCTTAGTTAGCGGGGGGGCAGGTGAGCAGTTCTTC. Residues: CASSLVSGGAGEQFF.

This clone has a handful of counts. This chain links TRBV7-2 with TRBJ2-5; TRBD2 agrees at 10 bases. CDR1 and CDR2 (germline): SGHTA, FQGNSA. This CDR3 has 15 residues. J was trimmed by 5 bases and V by 2 bases; bases with no gene match: 5. DNA for the CDR3: TGTGCCAGCAGCTTAAGAGCGGGGGGGGGCGAGACCCAGTACTTC. Amino acid sequence: CASSLRAGGGETQYF. Complete variable domain (other parts from reference TRBV7-2 and TRBJ2-5): GAGVSQSPSNKVTEKGKDVELRCDPISGHTALYWYRQSLGQGLEFLIYFQGNSAPDKSGLPSDRFSAERTGGSVSTLTIQRTQQEDSAVYLCASSLRAGGGETQYFGPGTRLLVL.

The chain employs TRBV9 and TRBJ2-2; the match to TRBD2 covers 13 bases. CDR1 and CDR2 from the germline V gene are SGDLS and YYNGEE. The CDR3 contains 18 residues. The V gene end was trimmed by 1 base and the J gene end by 4 bases; junction bases not matched to a gene: 7. The DNA for the CDR3 is TGTGCCAGCAGCGTAACTAGCGGGGGGGCCCTTGGCACCGGGGAGCTGTTTTTT. Translating gives CASSVTSGGALGTGELFF.

Only one count was recorded for this clone. V usage is TRBV27 and J usage is TRBJ1-1; TRBD1 matches 8 bases. The V gene's germline CDR1 is MNHEY and CDR2 SMNVEV (reference sequence). CDR3 length: 13 amino acids. V was clipped by 5 bases and J by 8 bases; unmatched bases: 7. The CDR3 here is CASSTPQGAEAFF. As DNA, the CDR3 is TGTGCCAGCAGTACGCCCCAGGGGGCGGAAGCTTTCTTT.

Concerning this clone itself: The sample carries other DNA sequences with the same CDR3. The genes are TRBV7-8 and TRBJ2-5; 12 bases align to TRBD2. The CDR3 runs to 17 residues. Trimming took 2 bases from V and 5 from J; bases not matched to a gene: 9. CDR1 and CDR2 from the germline V gene are SGHVS and FQNEAQ. CDR3 DNA sequence: TGTGCCAGCAGCTTAAGATGGCTAGCGGGGGGGTCGGAGACCCAGTACTTC. It specifies CASSLRWLAGGSETQYF.

This clone has more than one count but fewer than ten. V and J are TRBV5-4 and TRBJ2-5, with D possibly TRBD1 on 5 matching bases. The CDR3 is made up of 13 amino acids. V was cut by 4 bases and J by 2 bases, with 9 bases left in between. Per the germline V gene, CDR1 is SGHNT and CDR2 is YYREEE (reference sequence). Here the CDR3 reads CASSLQAQETQYF. The CDR3 nucleotides read TGTGCCAGCAGCCTACAGGCACAAGAGACCCAGTACTTC.

The gene calls are TRBV19 and TRBJ1-1; 7 positions match TRBD1. V lost 3 bases and J lost 4; bases outside the gene matches: 5. The CDR3 totals 14 residues. Germline loops: CDR1 LNHDA, CDR2 SQIVND (reference sequence). The DNA of the CDR3 is TGTGCCAGTAGTATTAAGGGGGCAGGCACTGAAGCTTTCTTT. It yields the protein CASSIKGAGTEAFF.

The chain joins TRBV4-1 to TRBJ1-1; D unclear. Trimming removed 4 bases from V and 8 bases from J, with 11 bases in between. The CDR3 contains 12 residues. Germline assignment: CDR1 MGHRA and CDR2 YSYEKL. This chain's CDR3 is CASSPGRGEAFF. Here the CDR3 DNA reads TGCGCCAGCAGCCCCGGACGGGGAGAAGCTTTCTTT.

The V gene is TRBV18, the J gene TRBJ1-4; D is uncertain. The CDR3 loop spans 13 amino acids. The ends were cut back, 6 bases at V and 10 bases at J, with 15 bases in the middle. Looked up from germline, CDR1 is KGHSH and CDR2 is LQKENI. Here the CDR3 reads CASSQSREGKLFF. DNA for the CDR3: TGTGCCAGCTCCCAGTCGAGGGAGGGAAAACTGTTTTTT.

This chain connects TRBV2 to TRBJ1-5; 9 bases are shared with TRBD1. Germline values: CDR1 SNHLY, CDR2 FYNNEI. CDR3 length: 16 amino acids. With 4 bases clipped from V and 2 bases from J, the junction kept 6 bases outside the gene matches. CDR3 sequence (DNA): TGTGCCAGCAGTGGACAGGGGGAGTACGGCAATCAGCCCCAGCATTTT. It is translated as CASSGQGEYGNQPQHF.

The gene calls are TRBV2 and TRBJ2-7; 7 bases align to TRBD1. CDR3 length: 16 residues. Germline CDR1 is SNHLY and CDR2 is FYNNEI. V was pared by 5 bases and J by 2 bases, with 12 bases of the junction left unmatched. The chain's CDR3 is CASSRGRSGTAYEQYV. The CDR3 nucleotides are TGTGCCAGCAGTCGAGGGAGATCAGGGACAGCCTACGAGCAGTACGTC.

CDR3 sequence reads: CASSQGYEQYV. CDR3 in DNA: TGTGCCAGCAGCCAGGGGTACGAGCAGTACGTC. The chain links TRBV28 to TRBJ2-7; weak D call: TRBD1 (6 bases). V was cut by 6 bases and J by 4 bases, with 7 bases left in between. The CDR3 extends over 11 amino acids. Germline assignment: CDR1 MDHEN and CDR2 SYDVKM.

This clone has only one observation. The rearrangement joins TRBV7-8 to TRBJ2-7, with 7 bases fitting TRBD1. This CDR3 is 16 amino acids long. V gave up 0 bases and J gave up 2 bases; unmatched junction bases: 7. The germline V gene encodes CDR1 SGHVS and CDR2 FQNEAQ. The CDR3 DNA sequence: TGTGCCAGCAGCTTAGCTGGACAGGCGTTCGCCTACGAGCAGTACTTC. Translation: CASSLAGQAFAYEQYF.

This clone was detected a few times. This same CDR3 is encoded by further DNA sequences in the sample. The chain recombines TRBV18 with TRBJ2-3; 8 bases line up with TRBD1. V shed 2 bases, J shed 3 bases, and the junction held 4 bases outside the gene matches. The CDR3 has 15 amino acids. Germline V gene sequence: CDR1 KGHSH, CDR2 LQKENI. The CDR3 DNA follows: TGTGCCAGCTCACCAAACACAGGGGGTACAGATACGCAGTATTTT. Translated: CASSPNTGGTDTQYF.

The J gene is TRBJ2-3, the V gene TRBV14, with D hard to call. V lost 1 base, J lost 1 base, and 12 bases lay in between. This CDR3 comprises 16 residues. The V gene's germline CDR1 is SGHDN and CDR2 FVKESK. CDR3 residues: CASSQAVSPRTDTQYF. The DNA of the CDR3 is TGTGCCAGCAGCCAAGCGGTGTCTCCCCGCACAGATACGCAGTATTTT. Together with reference TRBV14 and TRBJ2-3, the CDR3 gives the full variable domain: EAGVTQFPSHSVIEKGQTVTLRCDPISGHDNLYWYRRVMGKEIKFLLHFVKESKQDESGMPNNRFLAERTGGTYSTLKVQPAELEDSGVYFCASSQAVSPRTDTQYFGPGTRLTVL.

This clone was found a few times. The rearrangement joins TRBV6-1 to TRBJ1-4; 8 nucleotides line up with TRBD1. The CDR3 runs to 15 residues. The germline gives CDR1 MNHNS, CDR2 SASEGT. The V segment lost 6 bases and the J segment 7 bases; nucleotides outside the gene matches: 10. The CDR3 DNA reads as TGTGCCAGCAGATCGACAGGGGCCCGGATTGAAAAACTGTTTTTT. This sequence encodes CASRSTGARIEKLFF.